Sequencing of this T cell receptor beta chain was carried out in a study of blood T cell repertoires in COVID-19. At the level of the study: PBMCs, B-cell-depleted T cells, or T cells provided the cDNA or gDNA that made up the material.

The authors' processing: Quantification of nucleated cells was approximated via reference gene primer amplification. Only in-frame clones appear in the TCRdb table, and some are missing; sequencing was by immunoSEQ multiplex PCR. V, J and clone size reflect that table, while D and trimming were determined from the DNA. The table shows some 260,000 clones, with over 70% occurring only once. In Seattle, patients joined the study during active infection and were tracked longitudinally. This CDR3 spans 17 amino acids. Losses at the gene ends were 0 bases for V and 2 bases for J; bases not matched to a gene: 4. The germline gives CDR1 SGDLS, CDR2 YYNGEE.

The chain has TRBV9 and TRBJ2-2; TRBD2 aligns across 10 bases. Sequenced sample: peripheral blood. The sequence derives from a woman in her seventies with COVID-19, enrolled during active disease. CDR3 sequence reads: CASSVASGSHNTGELFF. CDR3 nucleotides: TGTGCCAGCAGCGTAGCTAGCGGGAGTCATAACACCGGGGAGCTGTTTTTT.